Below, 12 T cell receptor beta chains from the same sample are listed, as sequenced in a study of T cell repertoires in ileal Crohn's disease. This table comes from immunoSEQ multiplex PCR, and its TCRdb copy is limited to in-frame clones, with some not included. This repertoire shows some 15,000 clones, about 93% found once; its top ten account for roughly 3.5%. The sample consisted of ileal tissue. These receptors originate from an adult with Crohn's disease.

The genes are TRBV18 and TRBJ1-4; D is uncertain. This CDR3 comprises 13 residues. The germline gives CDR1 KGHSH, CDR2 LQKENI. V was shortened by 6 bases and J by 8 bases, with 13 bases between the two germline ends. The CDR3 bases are TGTGCCAGCTCCCCGGAGAGAGGGGAAAAACTGTTTTTT. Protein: CASSPERGEKLFF.

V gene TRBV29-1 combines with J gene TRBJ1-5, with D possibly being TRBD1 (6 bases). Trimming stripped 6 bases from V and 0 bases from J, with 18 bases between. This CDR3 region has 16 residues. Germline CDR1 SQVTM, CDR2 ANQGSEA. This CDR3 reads CSVSGRDKTSNQPQHF. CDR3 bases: TGCAGCGTCTCGGGGAGGGACAAGACTAGCAATCAGCCCCAGCATTTT. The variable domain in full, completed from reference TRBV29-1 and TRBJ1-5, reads SAVISQKPSRDICQRGTSLTIQCQVDSQVTMMFWYRQQPGQSLTLIATANQGSEATYESGFVIDKFPISRPNLTFSTLTVSNMSPEDSSIYLCSVSGRDKTSNQPQHFGDGTRLSIL.

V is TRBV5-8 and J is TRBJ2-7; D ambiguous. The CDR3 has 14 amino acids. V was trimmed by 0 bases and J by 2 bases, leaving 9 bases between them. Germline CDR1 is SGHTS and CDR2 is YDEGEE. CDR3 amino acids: CASSLVGGTYEQYF. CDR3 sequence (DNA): TGTGCCAGCAGCTTGGTTGGCGGTACCTACGAGCAGTACTTC.

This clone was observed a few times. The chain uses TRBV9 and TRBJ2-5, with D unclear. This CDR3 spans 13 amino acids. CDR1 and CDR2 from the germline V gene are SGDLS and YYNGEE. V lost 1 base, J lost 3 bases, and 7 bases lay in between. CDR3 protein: CASSVFSEETQYF. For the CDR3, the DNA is TGTGCCAGCAGCGTATTTAGTGAAGAGACCCAGTACTTC.

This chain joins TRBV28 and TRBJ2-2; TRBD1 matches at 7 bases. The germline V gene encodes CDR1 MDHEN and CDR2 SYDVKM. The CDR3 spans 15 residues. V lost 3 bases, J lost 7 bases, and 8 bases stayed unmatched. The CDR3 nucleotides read TGTGCCAGCAGTTTTAACAGGGGTAGCGACGGGGAGCTGTTTTTT. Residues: CASSFNRGSDGELFF.

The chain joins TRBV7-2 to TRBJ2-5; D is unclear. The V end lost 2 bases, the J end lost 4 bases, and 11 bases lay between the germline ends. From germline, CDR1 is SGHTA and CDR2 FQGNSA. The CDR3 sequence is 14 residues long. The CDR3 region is CASSLSVMVETQYF. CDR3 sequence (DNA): TGTGCCAGCAGCTTATCGGTAATGGTAGAGACCCAGTACTTC.

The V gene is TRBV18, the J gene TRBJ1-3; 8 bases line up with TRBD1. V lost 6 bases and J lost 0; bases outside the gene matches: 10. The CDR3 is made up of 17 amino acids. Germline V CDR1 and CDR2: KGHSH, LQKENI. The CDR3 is CASSPRRTGSSGNTIYF. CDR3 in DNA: TGTGCCAGCTCGCCTCGTCGGACAGGGAGCTCTGGAAACACCATATATTTT.

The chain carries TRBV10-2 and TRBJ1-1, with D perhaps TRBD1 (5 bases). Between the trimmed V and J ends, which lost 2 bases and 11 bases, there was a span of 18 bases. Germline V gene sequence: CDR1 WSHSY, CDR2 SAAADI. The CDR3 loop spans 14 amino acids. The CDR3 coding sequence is TGCGCCAGCAGTGAGGGGGGGGGACGCGGTTTGGCTTTCTTT. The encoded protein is CASSEGGGRGLAFF.

Written as DNA, the CDR3 is TGTGCCAGCAGTTCTCTAGCGGGACAGGGGTTTGGTGGCTACACCTTC. Translation gives CASSSLAGQGFGGYTF. The genes are TRBV7-8 and TRBJ1-2, with 10 bases lining up with TRBD1. The V gene's germline CDR1 is SGHVS and CDR2 FQNEAQ. The CDR3 covers 16 residues. V lost 6 bases to trimming and J lost 7 bases; unmatched junction nucleotides: 14.

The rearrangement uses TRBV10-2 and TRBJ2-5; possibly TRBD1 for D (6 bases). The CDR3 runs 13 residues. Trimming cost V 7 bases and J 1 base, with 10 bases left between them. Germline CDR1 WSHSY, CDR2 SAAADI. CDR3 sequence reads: CASTGGGQETQYF. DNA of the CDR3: TGCGCCAGCACTGGGGGCGGCCAAGAGACCCAGTACTTC.

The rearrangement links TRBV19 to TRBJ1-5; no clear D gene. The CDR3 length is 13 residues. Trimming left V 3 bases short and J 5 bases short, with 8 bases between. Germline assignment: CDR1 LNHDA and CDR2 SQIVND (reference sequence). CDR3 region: CASSIGLDQPQHF. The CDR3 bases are TGTGCCAGTAGTATCGGTCTCGATCAGCCCCAGCATTTT.

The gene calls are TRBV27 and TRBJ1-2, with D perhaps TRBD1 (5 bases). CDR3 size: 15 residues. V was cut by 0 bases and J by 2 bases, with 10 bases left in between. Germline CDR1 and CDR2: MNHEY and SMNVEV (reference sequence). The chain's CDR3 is CASSLSTASNYGYTF. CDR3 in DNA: TGTGCCAGCAGTTTATCGACAGCGTCCAACTATGGCTACACCTTC.